This T cell receptor beta chain was observed in a study of T cells in Graves' hyperthyroidism and ophthalmopathy. The CDR3 covers 18 residues. Germline V gene sequence: CDR1 LGHNA, CDR2 YNFKEQ. V lost 0 bases and J 6 bases, leaving 20 bases between the germline ends. RNA transcripts provided the source from which TCR beta CDR3 regions were amplified. TCR CDR3 regions were first amplified by RT-PCR with HTBI primers. Each CDR3 protein gets one entry after TCRdb re-called the multiplex PCR reads with MiXCR. The data contain roughly 240,000 distinct CDR3 sequences, around 15% of them singletons. The TCR was taken from a woman younger than 30 with Graves' ophthalmopathy. Material: blood. The rearrangement uses TRBV4-2 and TRBJ2-2; no definite D call. Here the CDR3 DNA reads TGTGCCAGCAGCCAAGATGTGACTCGCTCACGTACGTCCGGGGAGCTGTTTTTT. Encoded protein: CASSQDVTRSRTSGELFF.